These 25 T cell receptor beta chains originate from one sample sequenced in a study of regulatory T cells in long-lasting Graves disease. Time point meaning: persistent/refractory GD, antithyroid drugs over 5 years with positive TRAb. Extracted PBMC RNA gave rise to the TCR library. Construction of TCR beta libraries relied on iRepertoire HTBI primers and on Arm-PCR targeting CDR3 regions. TCRdb re-analysed the multiplex PCR reads in MiXCR, keeping a single row per CDR3 protein. The repertoire includes roughly 300,000 distinct CDR3 sequences, about 19% of them detected once, and roughly 27% sits in the top ten. The sample was peripheral blood mononuclear cells (PBMCs), taken when the disease was refractory, from a patient treated with antithyroid drugs. The receptors originated from a female donor with Graves disease.

V usage is TRBV6-5 and J usage is TRBJ2-2; possible D gene TRBD1, 6 bases. There are 19 residues in the CDR3. The ends were cut back, 2 bases at V and 0 bases at J, with 19 bases in the middle. CDR1 and CDR2 (germline): MNHEY, SVGAGI. The CDR3 DNA reads as TGTGCCAGCAGTTACCCGGCCTCGACAGGAACAGCGAACACCGGGGAGCTGTTTTTT. Its protein is CASSYPASTGTANTGELFF.

This clonotype has at least ten counts. The chain combines TRBV10-3 with TRBJ1-5; D is possibly TRBD1 (5 bases). Trimming removed 4 bases from V and 4 bases from J, with 14 bases in between. Germline assignment: CDR1 ENHRY and CDR2 SYGVKD. The CDR3 spans 15 residues. This CDR3 reads CAISGGRDGNQPQHF. The CDR3 DNA reads as TGTGCCATCAGTGGAGGCCGGGACGGGAATCAGCCCCAGCATTTT.

At least ten counts were recorded for this clonotype. This rearrangement joins TRBV9 to TRBJ2-2, with D perhaps TRBD2 (6 bases). V was pared by 2 bases and J by 4 bases, with 12 bases between. CDR1 is SGDLS, CDR2 YYNGEE, per germline. The CDR3 spans 15 residues. CDR3 residues: CASSVSGALTGELFF. The CDR3 coding sequence is TGTGCCAGCAGCGTGTCGGGAGCCCTCACCGGGGAGCTGTTTTTT.

V gene TRBV27 combines with J gene TRBJ1-5; TRBD1 agrees at 7 bases. Germline V gene data show CDR1 as MNHEY and CDR2 as SMNVEV (reference sequence). The CDR3 has 16 amino acids. V was clipped by 5 bases and J by 0 bases; unmatched bases: 7. CDR3 protein: CASSRSGQISNQPQHF. The CDR3 bases are TGTGCCAGCAGTCGTTCGGGACAGATTAGCAATCAGCCCCAGCATTTT.

This clonotype was detected many times. The rearrangement links TRBV7-2 to TRBJ2-7; D not certain. This CDR3 region has 14 residues. Germline values: CDR1 SGHTA, CDR2 FQGNSA. The V end lost 7 bases, the J end lost 2 bases, and 15 bases lay between the germline ends. CDR3 sequence (DNA): TGTGCCAGCACTCAAAAATCGGGTACCTACGAGCAGTACTTC. Translated: CASTQKSGTYEQYF.

The chain is built from TRBV9 and TRBJ1-3; D gene uncertain. CDR3 length: 16 amino acids. Between the trimmed V and J ends, which lost 1 base and 2 bases, there was a span of 13 bases. The germline gives CDR1 SGDLS, CDR2 YYNGEE. For the CDR3, the DNA is TGTGCCAGCAGCGTACGGGGAGGTCAAGCTGGAAACACCATATATTTT. It yields the protein CASSVRGGQAGNTIYF.

This clonotype has just a few counts. This chain joins TRBV9 and TRBJ2-7; a possible D gene is TRBD2 (5 bases). Trimming cost V 0 bases and J 3 bases, with 7 bases left between them. From germline, CDR1 is SGDLS and CDR2 YYNGEE. The CDR3 has 13 amino acids. The CDR3 region has the DNA TGTGCCAGCAGCGTAGACGCGGGCTACGAGCAGTACTTC. Its protein is CASSVDAGYEQYF. The variable domain in full, with the rest retrieved from reference TRBV9 and TRBJ2-7, is DSGVTQTPKHLITATGQRVTLRCSPRSGDLSVYWYQQSLDQGLQFLIQYYNGEERAKGNILERFSAQQFPDLHSELNLSSLELGDSALYFCASSVDAGYEQYFGPGTRLTVT.

This clonotype was seen a handful of times. The genes are TRBV20-1 and TRBJ1-6; D unresolved. V lost 0 bases, J lost 10 bases, and 7 bases lay in between. Per germline, CDR1 DFQATT and CDR2 SNEGSKA (reference sequence). The CDR3 loop spans 12 amino acids. The CDR3 DNA reads TGCAGTGCTAGAGATAACCACTCACCCCTCCACTTT. Its translation is CSARDNHSPLHF.

V usage is TRBV19 and J usage is TRBJ1-6, with D possibly TRBD1 on 5 matching bases. CDR1 LNHDA and CDR2 SQIVND come from the germline V gene (reference sequence). CDR3 length: 16 residues. V was shortened by 3 bases and J by 7 bases, with 16 bases between the two germline ends. The CDR3 DNA is TGTGCCAGTAGTATGCAAGGAGGGACGTGGAATTCACCCCTCCACTTT. This gives the protein CASSMQGGTWNSPLHF.

This clonotype was seen many times. The chain recombines TRBV12-3 or TRBV12-4 with TRBJ2-7; 7 bases are shared with TRBD2. The CDR3 extends over 16 amino acids. J gave up 7 bases and V 6 bases, and 18 bases lay outside the gene matches. The DNA of the CDR3 is TGTGCCAGCAGCCGCCGGGGCAGCCCCCGCGGGGGAGAGCAGTACTTC. Its protein product is CASSRRGSPRGGEQYF.

The chain uses TRBV3-1 and TRBJ2-1, with 16 bases identical to TRBD2. The junction had 7 bases not matched to a gene; V was cut back by 4 bases and J by 7 bases. This CDR3 contains 17 residues. Germline V gives CDR1 LGHDT, CDR2 YNNKEL (reference sequence). Here the CDR3 DNA reads TGTGCCAGCAGCCCGGGGGGACTAGCGGGGGGGCTGAATGAGCAGTTCTTC. Protein sequence: CASSPGGLAGGLNEQFF.

In the case of this clonotype: Possible read error: a much larger clone is one base away. The chain carries TRBV7-2 and TRBJ2-5, with 12 bases identical to TRBD2. Germline values: CDR1 SGHTA, CDR2 FQGNSA. This CDR3 contains 15 residues. The CDR3 DNA reads TGTGCCAGCAGCCAAGGACTAGCGGGGCAAGAGGCCCAGTACTTC. Translated, it gives CASSQGLAGQEAQYF.

A word on this clonotype: Given a much more abundant clone one base away, this may be a read error. The gene calls are TRBV20-1 and TRBJ1-2, with TRBD1 matching over 7 bases. Germline V CDR1 and CDR2: DFQATT, SNEGSKA (reference sequence). The CDR3 length is 15 residues. CDR3 in amino acids: CSARDEEGGNCGYTF. The CDR3 coding sequence is TGCAGTGCTAGAGATGAAGAAGGGGGCAACTGTGGCTACACCTTC.

This clonotype was detected only a few times. The V call is TRBV7-6, the J call TRBJ2-5; D uncertain. Trimming shortened V by 3 bases and J by 5 bases, and 16 bases separated the two germline ends. This CDR3 has 15 residues. Germline V lookup: CDR1 SGHVS, CDR2 FNYEAQ. DNA of the CDR3: TGTGCCAGCAGCTTTGGTACATTACAGATGGAGACCCAGTACTTC. Translation gives CASSFGTLQMETQYF.

This clonotype was counted between two and nine times. V is TRBV5-6 and J is TRBJ1-4; 8 nucleotides align to TRBD1. There are 16 residues in the CDR3. Unmatched junction bases numbered 9, after V lost 2 bases and J lost 6 bases. Germline V gene sequence: CDR1 SGHDT, CDR2 YYEEEE. DNA of the CDR3: TGTGCCAGCAGCTTTTCTATCAGACAGGGGCATGAAAAACTGTTTTTT. The encoded protein is CASSFSIRQGHEKLFF.

The table lists this clonotype with a few counts. Given a much more abundant clone one base away, this may be a read error. The genes are TRBV2 and TRBJ1-2; tentative D call: TRBD1 (6 bases). The CDR3 consists of 12 residues. Trimming left V 8 bases short and J 6 bases short, with 13 bases between. Germline V gene sequence: CDR1 SNHLY, CDR2 FYNNEI. CDR3 bases: TGTGCCAGCTGGGGGGCCCGCGATGGCTACACCTTC. Amino acid sequence: CASWGARDGYTF.

This clonotype was counted at least ten times. The chain uses TRBV28 and TRBJ1-1; D is unresolved. The length of the CDR3 is 13 residues. CDR1 is MDHEN and CDR2 is SYDVKM in the germline V gene. With 5 bases removed from V and 7 bases from J, the gap between germline ends came to 14 bases. CDR3 amino acids: CASSLRGGIEAFF. DNA of the CDR3: TGTGCCAGCAGTCTCCGGGGAGGAATTGAAGCTTTCTTT.

This clonotype was counted ten times or more. This chain uses TRBV12-3 or TRBV12-4 with TRBJ1-1; 7 positions match TRBD1. V shed 8 bases, J shed 9 bases, and the junction held 12 bases outside the gene matches. The CDR3 has 13 residues. This chain's CDR3 is CASLESGTAQAFF. DNA for the CDR3: TGTGCCAGCCTTGAATCGGGGACAGCCCAAGCTTTCTTT.

This clonotype was detected ten times or more. The chain joins TRBV30 to TRBJ2-4; D gene ambiguous. CDR1 is GTSNPN and CDR2 is SVGIG in the germline V gene (reference sequence). The CDR3 has 13 residues. The V gene lost 3 bases and the J gene lost 9 bases, with 15 bases spanning the gap. In DNA form, the CDR3 reads TGTGCCTGGAGCCAAGGAATGGGCCCCATTCAGTACTTC. Its translation: CAWSQGMGPIQYF.

This clonotype was observed a handful of times. With a much larger clone just one base away, this may be a read error. The chain has TRBV6-5 and TRBJ1-2; 7 bases match TRBD1. The germline V gene has CDR1 MNHEY and CDR2 SVGAGI. After removal of 3 bases from V and 3 bases from J, the junction contained 7 bases not matched to a gene. This CDR3 is 15 amino acids long. CDR3 sequence (DNA): TGTGCCAGCAGTTATTCGGGACAGCGGGACTATGGCTACACCTTC. This gives the protein CASSYSGQRDYGYTF.

This clonotype was observed a handful of times. A much larger clonotype is one base distant, so this may be a read error. In this CDR3 the conserved last residue, phenylalanine or tryptophan, is missing, so a read error is likely. The chain has TRBV7-2 and TRBJ1-6; D might be TRBD1 (6 bases). CDR3 length: 13 residues. Trimming removed 8 bases at V and 7 bases at J, with 12 bases between. From germline, CDR1 is SGHTA and CDR2 FQGNSA. CDR3 coding DNA: TGTGCCAGCTCGATGGGGGCAAATTCACCCCTCCACCTT. Its protein product is CASSMGANSPLHL.

This sequence joins TRBV24-1 and TRBJ2-2; D assignment may be TRBD1 or TRBD2 (5 bases each). Germline CDR1 reads KGHDR; CDR2 reads SFDVKD. Trimming removed 7 bases at V and 2 bases at J, with 7 bases between. This CDR3 spans 13 amino acids. Here the CDR3 reads CATRGTNTGELFF. As DNA, the CDR3 is TGTGCCACCAGAGGGACCAACACCGGGGAGCTGTTTTTT.

This clonotype has only a few counts. The genes are TRBV5-1 and TRBJ1-1, with 7 bases fitting TRBD1. This CDR3 region has 16 residues. Germline CDR1 SGHRS, CDR2 YFSETQ. Germline trimming cut 0 bases from V and 1 base from J; bases unmatched to any gene: 6. The CDR3, as DNA: TGCGCCAGCAGCTTGGGGGCGACAGGGACGAACACTGAAGCTTTCTTT. It encodes CASSLGATGTNTEAFF. The variable domain in full, with the rest retrieved from reference TRBV5-1 and TRBJ1-1, is KAGVTQTPRYLIKTRGQQVTLSCSPISGHRSVSWYQQTPGQGLQFLFEYFSETQRNKGNFPGRFSGRQFSNSRSEMNVSTLELGDSALYLCASSLGATGTNTEAFFGQGTRLTVV.

The V call is TRBV28, the J call TRBJ2-5; TRBD1 matches at 7 bases. The length of the CDR3 is 13 residues. Per the germline V gene, CDR1 is MDHEN and CDR2 is SYDVKM. The J segment lost 10 bases and the V segment lost 2 bases, leaving 7 bases of the junction unmatched. CDR3 sequence: CASSLTGVEVQYF. The CDR3 DNA follows: TGTGCCAGCAGTTTAACAGGGGTGGAGGTCCAGTACTTC.

A remark on this clonotype: Given a much more abundant clone one base away, this may be a read error. V and J are TRBV12-3 or TRBV12-4 and TRBJ2-7, with TRBD2 matching over 8 bases. This CDR3 has 16 residues. J was trimmed by 5 bases and V by 4 bases; bases with no gene match: 13. CDR3 nucleotides: TGTGCCAGCAGTTCGACTAACGGGGGGGCGTTTGACGAGCAGTACTTC. This codes for CASSSTNGGAFDEQYF.